This T cell receptor beta chain was recovered during a study of tumor-infiltrating lymphocytes in primary liver carcinoma (dated by TCRdb to 2016 to 2017). For the study in its entirety: Roughly five patients with histopathologically diagnosed primary liver carcinoma underwent surgical resection in China between late 2015 and March 2016. The five patients had tumors staged T1-T3 N0M0, with maximum diameters ranging from 4.2 to 10 cm. Across five regions of each liver tumor, along with adjacent normal tissue and blood, the study brought together TCRbeta repertoire sequencing, expression microarrays and whole-exome sequencing. Roughly 3.5 to 7.13 million productive TCRbeta reads were obtained per sample, and no significant difference in read depth was found between tissue types. A total of about 35 specimens from 5 patients, comprising 25 or so tumor regions, 5 adjacent noncancerous liver tissues and 5 peripheral blood samples, were covered by TCRbeta repertoire sequencing. Of the five patients (three men and two women, aged 30 to 69 years), four had hepatocellular carcinoma and one had combined HCC and intrahepatic cholangiocarcinoma. Technical replicate repertoires showed high reproducibility, with mean shared-clone rates about 0.92 and correlation coefficients above 0.95. What the authors observed across the whole study: Bulk unsorted samples precluded comparing CD4+ and CD8+ T cell repertoires. The study included only four to six patients, and the authors note findings should be validated in a larger study. The top 250 clones accounted for a significantly greater share of the repertoire in tumors than in blood (p = 0.039). Consistent with antigen-driven expansion, pairs of tumor regions showed higher repertoire overlap (mean about 36%) than either tumor-adjacent pairs (around 17%) or tumor-blood pairs (approximately 15%). Because only the TCR beta chain was sequenced and unpaired alpha chains were not captured, true repertoire diversity is likely underestimated.

TRIzol reagent was used to extract blood RNA from unsorted whole blood, while the DNeasy Blood & Tissue kit provided the germline DNA. Patients had chronic HBV infection and were treatment-naive at sampling. Before surgery, approximately 3.8 milliliters of peripheral blood were drawn into K2EDTA tubes. TCRbeta-specific cDNA was reverse-transcribed from around 0.45 ug total RNA using a constant-region primer and ProtoScript II reverse transcriptase. The TCRbeta libraries were prepared through three rounds of nested multiplex PCR following a slightly modified ARM-PCR procedure. Each of the first two PCR rounds ran for approximately 10 cycles using multiplex TRBV1-TRBV30 forward primers together with a Cbeta reverse primer. Sample barcodes and Illumina adapters were added in a final 25-cycle PCR using Deep VentR polymerase. Before sequencing, amplicons of 200-500 bp were purified from gel using a QIAquick gel extraction kit. TCRbeta amplicons were sequenced on an Illumina HiSeq 2500 with 250-bp paired-end reads. In the paper's pipeline: Trimmomatic v0.33 was used to quality-trim the reads, and FLASH v1.2.11 was used to merge paired reads so that full CDR3 sequences could be recovered. V, D and J germline segments were assigned to the rearranged TCRbeta sequences using MiGEC v1.2.1b. Clonotype statistics and Shannon-Wiener diversity indices were calculated with VDJtools v1.0.0. To reduce sampling bias, subsequent analyses other than the diversity analysis used only the 250 most abundant clonotypes in each sample. TCRdb reprocessing: public reads trimmed at Q25 with fastp, clones called with MiXCR, in-frame beta chains kept. Records with the same CDR3 protein are collapsed into one entry carrying the most frequent genes and DNA. The V and J calls come from TCRdb's annotation, not from the publication. This sample gives 200,000 or so distinct CDR3 sequences in total; around three fifths of them show up just once. 6% to 8.5% of the sample comes from the top ten.

Of note for this clonotype: It has no known antigen specificity. A read error may produce the germline difference seen at one junction end.

CDR1 and CDR2, per the germline V gene, are SGHAT and FQNNGV. The CDR3 covers 12 residues, taking in both the cysteine and the phenylalanine. The kept DNA is CDR3 alone, 36 bases in frame from the first base. This TCR derives from a woman in her sixties or seventies with primary liver carcinoma and hepatitis B virus infection. The chain uses TRBV11-2 and TRBJ2-1; TRBD1 is a weak D gene call, 5 bases matching. Sequencing input: peripheral blood. The CDR3 here reads CASSRTDNEQLF. DNA sequence: TGTGCCAGCAGCCGGACGGACAATGAGCAGTTATTC. Beyond the CDR3, the reference TRBV11-2 and TRBJ2-1 genes provide the residues; the full variable domain reads: EAGVAQSPRYKIIEKRQSVAFWCNPISGHATLYWYQQILGQGPKLLIQFQNNGVVDDSQLPKDRFSAERLKGVDSTLKIQPAKLEDSAVYLCASSRTDNEQLFGPGTRLTVL.